This T cell receptor beta chain was found in a study of T cells in Graves' hyperthyroidism and ophthalmopathy. Study-wide findings and caveats: Most thyroid clonotypes with frequency above 0.001 were detected in blood.

V was trimmed by 3 bases and J by 8 bases, leaving 8 bases between them. Germline V gene sequence: CDR1 MDHEN, CDR2 SYDVKM. CDR3 length: 12 amino acids. Absent ophthalmopathy progression within 18 months defined stable Graves' hyperthyroidism. Patients having uncontrolled infection, another autoimmune disease, pregnancy or lactation were not included. In its sample, this clonotype was seen a few times. What it recognizes is unknown. Amplified regions were TCR beta CDR3 sequences from RNA transcripts. Researchers ran a first-round RT-PCR on the TCR CDR3 using the HTBI primer set. TCRdb processed the multiplex PCR reads anew with MiXCR; each CDR3 protein has one entry. The table lists 340,000 or so distinct CDR3 sequences, 21% of them singletons.

Specimen: blood. This receptor was obtained from a woman in her forties or fifties with Graves' hyperthyroidism. This chain links TRBV28 with TRBJ2-1; no clear D gene. Here the CDR3 DNA reads TGTGCCAGCAGTTTTTTGGGATATGAGCAGTTCTTC. It translates to CASSFLGYEQFF.